This TCR beta chain is drawn from a study of post-analysis software for immune sequencing data. Prepared libraries of TCR beta cDNA carried unique molecular identifiers. Roughly 500,000 cDNA molecules were obtained per 1 to 10 million input T cells. TCRdb reprocessed the PCR reads via MiXCR and lists one record per CDR3 protein. The sample has some 500,000 distinct CDR3 sequences, roughly 45% seen once. Material for sequencing was blood. The source of this sequence is a girl aged 5-17 years with multiple sclerosis.

CDR3 residues: CASSLSADSSYEQYF. The CDR3 coding sequence is TGCGCCAGCAGCTTGTCGGCGGACAGCTCCTACGAGCAGTACTTC. This chain joins TRBV5-1 and TRBJ2-7, with a weak D call TRBD1 (6 bases). The CDR3 consists of 15 residues. V was shortened by 1 base and J by 0 bases, with 11 bases between the two germline ends. Germline CDR1 SGHRS, CDR2 YFSETQ.